This TCR beta chain was found in a study of regulatory T cells in long-lasting Graves disease. Looking at the study overall: Freshly diagnosed Graves' patients had used antithyroid drugs for under 3 months.

V was pared by 1 base and J by 4 bases, with 15 bases between. The CDR3 is made up of 16 amino acids. Germline V CDR1 and CDR2: WNHNN, SYGVQD (reference sequence). Time point noted: newly diagnosed GD, antithyroid drugs for less than 3 months. Construction of the TCR library relied on RNA isolated from PBMCs. The EDTA tubes were filled with around 9 milliliters of drawn peripheral blood. CDR3-region Arm-PCR and iRepertoire HTBI primers produced the TCR beta libraries. Using its own MiXCR run on the multiplex PCR reads, TCRdb lists one record per CDR3 protein. The sample lists under 300,000 distinct CDR3 sequences; 20% were seen once.

The rearrangement joins TRBV10-1 to TRBJ2-3, with D possibly TRBD1 on 5 matching bases. The source of this sequence is a female donor with Graves disease. The source material was peripheral blood mononuclear cells (PBMCs), sampled at new diagnosis, from a patient treated with antithyroid drugs. The CDR3 loop reads CASSEFGQGDSDTQYF. The CDR3 bases are TGCGCCAGCAGTGAGTTCGGGCAGGGCGATTCAGATACGCAGTATTTT.